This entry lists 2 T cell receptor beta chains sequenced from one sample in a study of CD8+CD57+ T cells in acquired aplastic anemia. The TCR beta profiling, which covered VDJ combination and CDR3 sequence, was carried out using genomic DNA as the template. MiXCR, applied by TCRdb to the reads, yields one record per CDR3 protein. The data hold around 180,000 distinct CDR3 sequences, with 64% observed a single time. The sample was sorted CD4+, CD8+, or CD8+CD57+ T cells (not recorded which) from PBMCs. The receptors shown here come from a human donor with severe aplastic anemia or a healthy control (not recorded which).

The chain's CDR3 is CASSLLAGGNNEQFF. In nucleotides, the CDR3 is TGTGCCAGCAGCCTCCTAGCGGGGGGTAATAATGAGCAGTTCTTC. The rearrangement links TRBV5-6 to TRBJ2-1; 11 bases are shared with TRBD2. V shed 4 bases and J 7 bases; nucleotides not matched to a gene: 7. The CDR3 totals 15 residues. Germline V gene lookup returns CDR1 SGHDT and CDR2 YYEEEE.

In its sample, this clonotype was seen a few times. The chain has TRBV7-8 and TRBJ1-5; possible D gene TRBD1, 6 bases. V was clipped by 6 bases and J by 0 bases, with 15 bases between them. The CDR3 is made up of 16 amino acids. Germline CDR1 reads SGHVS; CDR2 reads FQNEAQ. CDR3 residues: CASRREGGISNQPQHF. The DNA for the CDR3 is TGTGCCAGCAGACGAGAAGGGGGGATTAGCAATCAGCCCCAGCATTTT.